This TCR beta chain was observed in a study of identical twins. Notes on the study in general: Whereas memory repertoires showed no such difference, abundant cord blood beta clonotypes carried fewer insertions.

Template switching added a universal primer binding site, and final cDNA carried unique molecular identifiers. From the 5' RACE reads, TCRdb called clonotypes with MiXCR, one entry per CDR3 protein. The sample carries about 520,000 distinct CDR3 sequences, around 20% recorded once. This clonotype has more than one count but fewer than ten. The antigen is undetermined. The data also belong to a second study, concerning T cells expressing NK-cell markers. That publication notes: The TCR beta repertoires were obtained from sorted CD3+CD56+NKG2C+, CD3+CD56+NKG2C- and CD3+CD56-NKG2C+ T cells. There were a few donors in whom these clonotypes also led the CD3+CD56-NKG2C+ fraction.

The sequenced sample consisted of CD4+ T cells sorted from blood. The sequence derives from a woman between 18 and 29 years old in good health.

DNA of the CDR3: TGTGCCAGCAGCTTAGATTCCGGGTCTGGGGAAAAACTGTTTTTT. Protein: CASSLDSGSGEKLFF. The V and J genes are TRBV7-9 and TRBJ1-4, with D unclear. Trimming left V 1 base short and J 8 bases short, with 14 bases between. CDR1 is SEHNR and CDR2 is FQNEAQ in the germline V gene (reference sequence). This CDR3 has 15 amino acids. Using reference TRBV7-9 and TRBJ1-4 for the parts outside the CDR3, the full variable domain is DTGVSQNPRHKITKRGQNVTFRCDPISEHNRLYWYRQTLGQGPEFLTYFQNEAQLEKSRLLSDRFSAERPKGSFSTLEIQRTEQGDSAMYLCASSLDSGSGEKLFFGSGTQLSVL.